The next 20 T cell receptor beta chains were all read from a single sample in a study of blood T cell repertoires in COVID-19. Data came from immunoSEQ multiplex PCR; TCRdb stores just in-frame clones and leaves some out. The repertoire holds approximately 90,000 clones, with around 72% as singletons. The sample consisted of peripheral blood. These receptors all come from an elderly woman with acute or convalescent COVID-19.

The J gene is TRBJ2-1, the V gene TRBV7-5; the table gives TRBD1 as D, unverified against the DNA. TRBV7-5 is classified as a pseudogene. This CDR3 spans 18 amino acids. The CDR3 DNA reads as TGTGCCAGAAGCTGCCTTTCCCCGGGACAGGGGCACCACAATGAGCAGTTCTTC. Protein sequence: CARSCLSPGQGHHNEQFF.

The chain joins TRBV30 to TRBJ1-6; D might be TRBD1 (5 bases). V gave up 2 bases and J gave up 10 bases, with 15 bases separating them. This CDR3 comprises 14 residues. Per germline, CDR1 GTSNPN and CDR2 SVGIG (reference sequence). CDR3 residues: CAWSRRAPRSPLHF. CDR3 DNA: TGTGCCTGGAGTCGCAGGGCCCCAAGGTCACCCCTCCACTTT.

This clone was detected only a few times. This chain uses TRBV6-6 with TRBJ2-5; D may be TRBD1 (5 bases). Germline V gives CDR1 MNHNY, CDR2 SVGAGI (reference sequence). Trimming pared 2 bases from V and 5 bases from J, leaving 9 bases between. The CDR3 has 13 residues. The CDR3: CASSYGAGETQYF. CDR3 in DNA: TGTGCCAGCAGTTACGGGGCCGGGGAGACCCAGTACTTC.

This clone was seen ten or more times. J is TRBJ1-2 and V is TRBV5-5; D might be TRBD1 (6 bases). V dropped 1 base and J dropped 4 bases, with 14 bases sitting between them. CDR1 and CDR2 from the germline V gene are SGHKS and YYEKEE (reference sequence). CDR3 length: 15 amino acids. CDR3 nucleotide sequence: TGTGCCAGCAGCTTGTCAGGGGCTGGAGGCTATGGCTACACCTTC. Amino acid sequence: CASSLSGAGGYGYTF.

V is TRBV5-1 and J is TRBJ1-1, with 7 bases identical to TRBD1. CDR3 length: 14 amino acids. Germline loops: CDR1 SGHRS, CDR2 YFSETQ. V lost 5 bases to trimming and J lost 4 bases; unmatched junction nucleotides: 8. The DNA for the CDR3 is TGCGCCAGCAGTCGACAGGGCCGGATCACTGAAGCTTTCTTT. It encodes CASSRQGRITEAFF.

The rearrangement uses TRBV5-5 and TRBJ2-1; 7 positions match TRBD1. The ends lost 3 bases at V and 16 bases at J; junction bases unmatched: 10. Germline V lookup: CDR1 SGHKS, CDR2 YYEKEE (reference sequence). This CDR3 has 12 residues. The CDR3 coding sequence is TGTGCCAGCAGCTCCAACAGGGGCAGCAAATTCTTC. Translating it yields CASSSNRGSKFF.

This clone is a singleton in its sample. The chain combines TRBV12-3 or TRBV12-4 with TRBJ2-2; D gene unclear. The V gene lost 3 bases and the J gene lost 2 bases, with 4 bases spanning the gap. This CDR3 spans 13 amino acids. DNA for the CDR3: TGTGCCAGCAGTTTGGCCAACACCGGGGAGCTGTTTTTT. Translated, it gives CASSLANTGELFF.

This chain links TRBV4-3 with TRBJ1-2, with D possibly being TRBD1 (6 bases). The germline CDR1 and CDR2 sequences are LGHNA and YSLEER. The CDR3 runs 14 residues. Trimming cost V 4 bases and J 7 bases, with 16 bases left between them. The CDR3 sequence: CASSRETGDSGYTF. CDR3 coding DNA: TGCGCCAGCAGCCGGGAGACAGGTGACTCTGGCTACACCTTC.

J is TRBJ2-3 and V is TRBV6-2 or TRBV6-3, with 8 bases identical to TRBD2. There are 17 residues in the CDR3. V dropped 2 bases and J dropped 0; count of bases not matched to a gene: 7. From germline, CDR1 is MNHEY and CDR2 SVGEGT. CDR3 region: CASSYGTSSTSTDTQYF. The CDR3 DNA follows: TGTGCCAGCAGTTACGGGACTAGTTCCACTAGCACAGATACGCAGTATTTT.

The chain has TRBV19 and TRBJ1-5; D may be TRBD1 (6 bases). Trimming removed 7 bases from V and 3 bases from J, with 22 bases in between. CDR3 length equals 17 residues. The germline V gene has CDR1 LNHDA and CDR2 SQIVND (reference sequence). The CDR3, as DNA: TGTGCCAGTACCAAAAGTAGGGGGACCACGCACAATCAGCCCCAGCATTTT. Translated: CASTKSRGTTHNQPQHF.

This chain links TRBV15 with TRBJ2-1, with D possibly being TRBD1 (6 bases). Looked up from germline, CDR1 is LNHNV and CDR2 is YYDKDF (reference sequence). Trimming cost V 2 bases and J 4 bases, with 12 bases left between them. This CDR3 has 15 residues. CDR3 in DNA: TGTGCCACCAGCAGAAAAGGGGACACTTACAATGAGCAGTTCTTC. It encodes CATSRKGDTYNEQFF.

The chain combines TRBV20-1 with TRBJ1-6, with a tentative D call TRBD1 (5 bases). The germline CDR1 and CDR2 sequences are DFQATT and SNEGSKA (reference sequence). The CDR3 has 14 amino acids. Trimming left V 3 bases short and J 6 bases short, with 12 bases between. The CDR3 nucleotides are TGCAGTGCTAGTAGGGGCGGCGGTAATTCACCCCTCCACTTT. This translates into CSASRGGGNSPLHF.

In this sample, this clone turned up a few times. J is TRBJ2-7 and V is TRBV5-1; 7 nucleotides match TRBD2. The V and J ends lost 7 bases and 4 bases, in that order; junction bases with no gene match: 8. The CDR3 has 13 residues. Per germline, CDR1 SGHRS and CDR2 YFSETQ. Here the CDR3 reads CASSGGSWYEQYF. As DNA, the CDR3 is TGCGCCAGCTCGGGGGGAAGCTGGTACGAGCAGTACTTC.

The chain joins TRBV10-3 to TRBJ1-2; D is uncertain. Germline lookup yields CDR1 ENHRY and CDR2 SYGVKD. The ends were cut back, 6 bases at V and 8 bases at J, with 4 bases in the middle. CDR3 length equals 9 residues. The DNA of the CDR3 is TGTGCCATCAGGAGGGGCTACACCTTC. Amino acids: CAIRRGYTF.

This rearrangement joins TRBV5-8 to TRBJ1-5, with 11 positions matching TRBD1. With 2 bases clipped from V and 1 base from J, the junction kept 5 bases outside the gene matches. The V gene's germline CDR1 is SGHTS and CDR2 YDEGEE. This CDR3 has 17 residues. The CDR3 region has the DNA TGTGCCAGCAGCTTTAGGACAGGGGGCGCAAGCAATCAGCCCCAGCATTTT. This translates into CASSFRTGGASNQPQHF.

V is TRBV3-1 (or the pseudogene TRBV3-2) and J is TRBJ2-7, with 14 nucleotides matching TRBD2. The CDR3 consists of 15 residues. The V segment lost 4 bases and the J segment 7 bases; nucleotides outside the gene matches: 6. CDR1 and CDR2 from the germline V gene are LGHDT and YNNKEL (reference sequence). CDR3 in DNA: TGTGCCAGCAGCCCAGCGGGACTAGCGGGGGTAGAGCAGTACTTC. It codes for CASSPAGLAGVEQYF.

The chain employs TRBV5-1 and TRBJ2-1; tentatively, D is TRBD2 (6 bases). The CDR3 contains 15 residues. The germline V and J ends were trimmed by 0 bases and 3 bases, with 10 bases remaining between them. Germline V gene lookup returns CDR1 SGHRS and CDR2 YFSETQ. The DNA of the CDR3 is TGCGCCAGCAGCTTGGATAGCGGAGTCTACAATGAGCAGTTCTTC. This translates into CASSLDSGVYNEQFF.

This chain connects TRBV6-6 to TRBJ1-1; no clear D. V dropped 5 bases and J dropped 1 base, with 11 bases sitting between them. There are 14 residues in the CDR3. Germline loops: CDR1 MNHNY, CDR2 SVGAGI (reference sequence). The CDR3 region is CASSPLRGNTEAFF. The CDR3 DNA follows: TGTGCCAGCAGTCCCCTGCGAGGGAACACTGAAGCTTTCTTT.

This clone was found many times. This chain connects TRBV4-2 to TRBJ2-1, with D possibly TRBD2 on 5 matching bases. The CDR3 spans 16 residues. V gave up 6 bases and J gave up 0 bases, with 15 bases separating them. Looked up from germline, CDR1 is LGHNA and CDR2 is YNFKEQ. In DNA form, the CDR3 reads TGTGCCAGCAGGGTCGGGGATCTACTCTCCTACAATGAGCAGTTCTTC. Protein product: CASRVGDLLSYNEQFF.

This clone occurred once. The rearrangement uses TRBV11-2 and TRBJ1-4; TRBD1 agrees at 9 bases. V lost 5 bases and J lost 12; bases outside the gene matches: 1. Germline-derived CDR1 and CDR2 are SGHAT and FQNNGV. This CDR3 region has 11 residues. In nucleotides, the CDR3 is TGTGCCAGCAGCCGACAGGGGGAACTGTTTTTT. It is translated as CASSRQGELFF. Filled out from reference TRBV11-2 and TRBJ1-4, the complete variable domain reads EAGVAQSPRYKIIEKRQSVAFWCNPISGHATLYWYQQILGQGPKLLIQFQNNGVVDDSQLPKDRFSAERLKGVDSTLKIQPAKLEDSAVYLCASSRQGELFFGSGTQLSVL.